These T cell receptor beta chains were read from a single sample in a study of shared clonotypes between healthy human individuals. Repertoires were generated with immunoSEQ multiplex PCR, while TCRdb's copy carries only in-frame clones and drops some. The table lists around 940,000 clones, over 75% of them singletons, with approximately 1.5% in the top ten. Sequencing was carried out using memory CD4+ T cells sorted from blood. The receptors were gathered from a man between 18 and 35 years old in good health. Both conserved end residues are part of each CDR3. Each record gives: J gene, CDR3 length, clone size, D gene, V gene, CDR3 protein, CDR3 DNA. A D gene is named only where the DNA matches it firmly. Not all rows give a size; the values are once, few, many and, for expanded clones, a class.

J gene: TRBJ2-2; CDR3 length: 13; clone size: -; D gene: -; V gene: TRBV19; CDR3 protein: CASSNRDTGELFF; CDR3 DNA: TGTGCCAGTAGTAACAGGGACACCGGGGAGCTGTTTTTT
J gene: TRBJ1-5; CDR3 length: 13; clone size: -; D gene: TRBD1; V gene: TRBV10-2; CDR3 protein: CASSDRVNQPQHF; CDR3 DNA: TGCGCCAGCAGCGACAGGGTCAATCAGCCCCAGCATTTT
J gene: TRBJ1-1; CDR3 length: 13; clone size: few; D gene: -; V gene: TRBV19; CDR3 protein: CASSIDAGIKAFF; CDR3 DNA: TGTGCCAGTAGTATCGATGCCGGGATCAAGGCTTTCTTT
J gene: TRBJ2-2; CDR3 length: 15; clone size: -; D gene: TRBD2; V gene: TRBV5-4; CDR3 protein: CASSLRGGSSGELFF; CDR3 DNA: TGTGCCAGCAGCTTGAGGGGCGGGAGTAGCGGGGAGCTGTTTTTT
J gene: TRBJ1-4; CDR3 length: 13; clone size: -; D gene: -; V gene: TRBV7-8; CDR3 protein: CASSSRQNEKLFF; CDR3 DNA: TGTGCCAGCAGCTCGCGGCAGAATGAAAAACTGTTTTTT
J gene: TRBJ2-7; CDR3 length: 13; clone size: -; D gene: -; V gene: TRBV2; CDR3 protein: CASEGPLSGEQYF; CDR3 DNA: TGTGCCAGCGAGGGACCCCTGAGTGGGGAGCAGTACTTC
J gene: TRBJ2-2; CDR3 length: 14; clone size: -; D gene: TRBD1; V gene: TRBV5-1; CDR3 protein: CASRVMGQTGELFF; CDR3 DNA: TGCGCCAGCAGGGTTATGGGACAGACCGGGGAGCTGTTTTTT
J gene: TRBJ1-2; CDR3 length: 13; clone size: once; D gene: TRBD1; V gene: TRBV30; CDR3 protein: CAWRLTGGYGYTF; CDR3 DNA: TGTGCCTGGAGACTGACAGGGGGCTATGGCTACACCTTC
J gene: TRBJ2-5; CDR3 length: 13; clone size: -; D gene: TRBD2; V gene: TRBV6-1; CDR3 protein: CASLAGVGETQYF; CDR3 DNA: TGTGCCAGTTTAGCGGGAGTTGGGGAGACCCAGTACTTC
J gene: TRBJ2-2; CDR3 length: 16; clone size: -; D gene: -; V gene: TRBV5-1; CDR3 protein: CASTTIFDRNTGELFF; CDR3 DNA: TGCGCCAGCACCACGATATTCGACAGAAACACCGGGGAGCTGTTTTTT
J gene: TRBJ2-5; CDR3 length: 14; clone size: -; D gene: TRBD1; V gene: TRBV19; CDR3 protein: CASSIVPGGETQYF; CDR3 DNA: TGTGCCAGTAGTATTGTCCCAGGGGGAGAGACCCAGTACTTC
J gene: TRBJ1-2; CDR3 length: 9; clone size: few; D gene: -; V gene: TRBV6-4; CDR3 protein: CASPGGYTF; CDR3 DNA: TGTGCCAGCCCCGGGGGCTACACCTTC
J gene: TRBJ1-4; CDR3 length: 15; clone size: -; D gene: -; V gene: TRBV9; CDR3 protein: CASSVEGATNEKLFF; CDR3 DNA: TGTGCCAGCAGCGTAGAAGGGGCAACTAATGAAAAACTGTTTTTT
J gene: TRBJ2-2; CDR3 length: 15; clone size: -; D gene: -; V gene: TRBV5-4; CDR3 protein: CASSLSPGVAGELFF; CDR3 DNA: TGTGCCAGCAGCTTAAGTCCAGGGGTGGCCGGGGAGCTGTTTTTT
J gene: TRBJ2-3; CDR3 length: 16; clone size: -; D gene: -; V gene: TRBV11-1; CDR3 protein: CASSLDWVRDEDTQYF; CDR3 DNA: TGTGCCAGCAGCCTTGACTGGGTTAGGGATGAAGATACGCAGTATTTT
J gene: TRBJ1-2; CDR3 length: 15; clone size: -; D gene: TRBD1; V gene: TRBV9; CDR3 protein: CASSVVGTVEYGYTF; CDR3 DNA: TGTGCCAGCAGCGTAGTAGGGACAGTGGAGTATGGCTACACCTTC
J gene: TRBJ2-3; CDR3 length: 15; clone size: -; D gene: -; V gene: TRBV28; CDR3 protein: CASTTGTRNTDTQYF; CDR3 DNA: TGTGCCAGCACCACGGGGACTCGAAACACAGATACGCAGTATTTT
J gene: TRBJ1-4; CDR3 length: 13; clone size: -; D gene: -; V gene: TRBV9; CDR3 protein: CASSEPPNEKLFF; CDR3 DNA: TGTGCCAGCAGCGAACCCCCTAATGAAAAACTGTTTTTT
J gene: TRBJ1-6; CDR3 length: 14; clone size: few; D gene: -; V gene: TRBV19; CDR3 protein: CASSTGRINSPLHF; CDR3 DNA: TGTGCCAGTAGTACGGGACGGATAAATTCACCCCTCCACTTT
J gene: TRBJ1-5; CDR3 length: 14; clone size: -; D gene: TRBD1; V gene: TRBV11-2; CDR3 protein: CASSQQGANQPQHF; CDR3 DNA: TGTGCCAGCAGTCAACAGGGGGCGAATCAGCCCCAGCATTTT
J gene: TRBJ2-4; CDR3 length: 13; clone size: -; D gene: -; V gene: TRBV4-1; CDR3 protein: CASSLEDRNIQYF; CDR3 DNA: TGCGCCAGCAGCCTGGAGGATAGAAACATTCAGTACTTC
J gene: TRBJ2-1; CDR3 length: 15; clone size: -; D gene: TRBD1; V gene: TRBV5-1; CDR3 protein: CASSLETGSTYEQFF; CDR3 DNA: TGCGCCAGCAGCTTGGAGACAGGGTCGACTTATGAGCAGTTCTTC
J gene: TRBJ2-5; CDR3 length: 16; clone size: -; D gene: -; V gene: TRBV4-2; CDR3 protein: CASSQDPLKGKETQYF; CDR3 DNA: TGTGCCAGCAGCCAAGATCCGTTGAAAGGTAAGGAGACCCAGTACTTC